These 12 T cell receptor beta chains were sequenced from one sample in a study of blood T cell repertoires in COVID-19. Assay used: immunoSEQ multiplex PCR; TCRdb lists only in-frame clones, some missing. The top ten hold approximately 4% of the sample, which has over 250,000 clones, about 80% seen once. The sequencing input was PBMCs or T cells enriched from blood (not recorded which). The origin of the receptors is a man aged 30 to 45 with acute COVID-19.

The rearrangement links TRBV5-1 to TRBJ2-1; 13 bases match TRBD2. Germline-derived CDR1 and CDR2 are SGHRS and YFSETQ. This CDR3 contains 16 residues. J lost 4 bases, V lost 3 bases, and 4 bases had no gene match. As DNA, the CDR3 is TGCGCCAGCAGCTGGACTAGCGGGGGAGGATACAATGAGCAGTTCTTC. It specifies CASSWTSGGGYNEQFF. The variable domain in full, completed from reference TRBV5-1 and TRBJ2-1, reads KAGVTQTPRYLIKTRGQQVTLSCSPISGHRSVSWYQQTPGQGLQFLFEYFSETQRNKGNFPGRFSGRQFSNSRSEMNVSTLELGDSALYLCASSWTSGGGYNEQFFGPGTRLTVL.

V is TRBV27 and J is TRBJ1-1; 12 nucleotides line up with TRBD1. Germline CDR1 MNHEY, CDR2 SMNVEV (reference sequence). The CDR3 covers 16 residues. The V segment lost 4 bases and the J segment 4 bases; nucleotides outside the gene matches: 7. CDR3 sequence: CASSSGTGGLITEAFF. The CDR3 DNA reads as TGTGCCAGCAGTTCAGGGACAGGGGGCCTGATCACTGAAGCTTTCTTT.

This chain connects TRBV5-1 to TRBJ2-2, with TRBD1 as a possible D gene (5 bases). The CDR3 sequence is 17 residues long. CDR1 is SGHRS and CDR2 is YFSETQ in the germline V gene. The V gene lost 4 bases and the J gene lost 0 bases, with 16 bases spanning the gap. The CDR3 DNA reads as TGCGCCAGCAGCGCCTGGAGTGGGGCAGCGAACACCGGGGAGCTGTTTTTT. It yields the protein CASSAWSGAANTGELFF.

The rearrangement links TRBV19 to TRBJ1-1; D is undetermined. Germline CDR1 and CDR2: LNHDA and SQIVND (reference sequence). With 5 bases removed from V and 7 bases from J, the gap between germline ends came to 14 bases. The CDR3 is 13 residues long. The chain's CDR3 is CASSLQYNGEAFF. The CDR3 DNA is TGTGCCAGTAGTCTACAGTATAATGGTGAAGCTTTCTTT.

The genes are TRBV3-1 (or the pseudogene TRBV3-2) and TRBJ1-1; no clear D gene. The ends were cut back, 5 bases at V and 6 bases at J, with 25 bases in the middle. The CDR3 contains 17 residues. The germline gives CDR1 LGHDT, CDR2 YNNKEL (reference sequence). The CDR3 sequence: CASSSPPAPRRLAEAFF. As DNA, the CDR3 is TGTGCCAGCAGCTCCCCCCCGGCCCCCAGGCGTCTCGCTGAAGCTTTCTTT.

This chain uses TRBV7-8 with TRBJ2-7; TRBD2 matches at 15 bases. The CDR3 spans 17 residues. The ends lost 4 bases at V and 0 bases at J; junction bases unmatched: 4. Germline CDR1 and CDR2: SGHVS and FQNEAQ. CDR3 loop: CASSSGTSGGFSYEQYV. CDR3 sequence (DNA): TGTGCCAGCAGCTCCGGGACTAGCGGGGGGTTCTCCTACGAGCAGTACGTC.

A single count supports this clone. V is TRBV19 and J is TRBJ1-1; weak D call: TRBD1 (6 bases). V lost 5 bases to trimming and J lost 4 bases, with 17 bases between them. Germline V CDR1 and CDR2: LNHDA, SQIVND (reference sequence). This CDR3 is 15 amino acids long. CDR3 nucleotides: TGTGCCAGTAGTTCTCGGGACAATCTGCCCACTGAAGCTTTCTTT. Protein: CASSSRDNLPTEAFF.

This clone appeared once. The V call is TRBV27, the J call TRBJ2-3; D is ambiguous. The CDR3 consists of 13 residues. Germline CDR1 reads MNHEY; CDR2 reads SMNVEV (reference sequence). The ends were cut back, 3 bases at V and 5 bases at J, with 9 bases in the middle. CDR3 sequence (DNA): TGTGCCAGCAGTTTCACTGGTTTAGATACGCAGTATTTT. Protein: CASSFTGLDTQYF.

The chain has TRBV6-6 and TRBJ1-5; no definite D call. The CDR3 spans 14 residues. Trimming pared 2 bases from V and 3 bases from J, leaving 8 bases between. Germline V gene lookup returns CDR1 MNHNY and CDR2 SVGAGI (reference sequence). CDR3 protein: CASSYRQDNQPQHF. The CDR3 nucleotides are TGTGCCAGCAGTTACCGGCAGGACAATCAGCCCCAGCATTTT.

This chain joins TRBV30 and TRBJ2-3, with D hard to call. Germline CDR1 reads GTSNPN; CDR2 reads SVGIG (reference sequence). The CDR3 length is 12 residues. The ends were cut back, 5 bases at V and 0 bases at J, with 6 bases in the middle. This chain's CDR3 is CAWGRSTDTQYF. The CDR3 bases are TGTGCCTGGGGCCGAAGCACAGATACGCAGTATTTT.

The CDR3 DNA reads as TGCAGCGCCACAGGCGGCTCTGGAAACACCATATATTTT. It encodes CSATGGSGNTIYF. This chain uses TRBV29-1 with TRBJ1-3; possibly TRBD1 for D (5 bases). The CDR3 has 13 amino acids. The germline CDR1 and CDR2 sequences are SQVTM and ANQGSEA. The V and J ends lost 7 bases and 0 bases respectively, with 10 bases between them.

This sequence joins TRBV7-2 and TRBJ2-1; D unclear. CDR1 is SGHTA and CDR2 is FQGNSA in the germline V gene. The CDR3 is 14 residues long. V lost 5 bases to trimming and J lost 8 bases, with 16 bases between them. In DNA, the CDR3 is TGTGCCAGCAGCATCACCCCCAAGCCATATGAGCAGTTCTTC. Translation gives CASSITPKPYEQFF.